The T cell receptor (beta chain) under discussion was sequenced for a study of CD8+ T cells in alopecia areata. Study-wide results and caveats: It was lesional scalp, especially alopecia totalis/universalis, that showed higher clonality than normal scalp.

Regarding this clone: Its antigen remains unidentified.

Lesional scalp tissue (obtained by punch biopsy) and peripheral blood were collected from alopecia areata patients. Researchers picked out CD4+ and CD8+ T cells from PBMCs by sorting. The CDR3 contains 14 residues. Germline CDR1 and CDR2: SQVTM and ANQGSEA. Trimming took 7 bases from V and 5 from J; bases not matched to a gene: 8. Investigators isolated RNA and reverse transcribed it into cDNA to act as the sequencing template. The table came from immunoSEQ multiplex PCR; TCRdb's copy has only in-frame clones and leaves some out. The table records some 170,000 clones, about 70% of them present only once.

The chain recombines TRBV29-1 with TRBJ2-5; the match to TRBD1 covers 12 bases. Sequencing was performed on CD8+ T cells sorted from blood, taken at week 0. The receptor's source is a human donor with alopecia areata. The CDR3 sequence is CSGLGQGAVETQYF. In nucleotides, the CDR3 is TGCAGCGGCCTGGGACAGGGGGCTGTGGAGACCCAGTACTTC.